Listed here is a single TCR beta chain. Its antigen is not known. Germline V gene data show CDR1 as ENHRY and CDR2 as SYGVKD. J lost 5 bases, V lost 10 bases, and 11 bases had no gene match. This CDR3 contains 14 residues. This entry belongs to a study of T cells in localized non-small cell lung cancer. Profiled with immunoSEQ multiplex PCR; TCRdb holds only in-frame clones, not every one. The sample carries 20,000 to 30,000 clones, 82% recorded once. Study outcomes and limitations: A median approximately 57 of the top 100 tumor clones appeared in adjacent lung. One tumor region alone was sequenced, and heterogeneity therefore remains possible.

This TCR was recovered from a woman aged 35-70 years with stage I lung adenocarcinoma. The sequenced sample was peripheral blood, obtained before any cancer treatment. The V gene is TRBV10-3, the J gene TRBJ2-1; 7 nucleotides agree with TRBD1. CDR3 region: CATSRGDRHNEQFF. The CDR3 nucleotides are TGTGCCACCTCTCGAGGGGACAGACACAATGAGCAGTTCTTC.